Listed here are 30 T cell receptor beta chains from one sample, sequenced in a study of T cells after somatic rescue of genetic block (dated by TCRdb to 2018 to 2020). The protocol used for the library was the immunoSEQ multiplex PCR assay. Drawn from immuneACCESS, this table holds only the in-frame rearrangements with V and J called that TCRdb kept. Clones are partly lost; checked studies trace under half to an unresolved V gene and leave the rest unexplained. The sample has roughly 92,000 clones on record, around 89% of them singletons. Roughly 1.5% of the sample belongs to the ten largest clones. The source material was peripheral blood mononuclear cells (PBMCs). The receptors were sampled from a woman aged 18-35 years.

Written as DNA, the CDR3 is TGTGCCAGCAGCTCCACGGGGGGGCGAGATACGCAGTATTTT. Its protein is CASSSTGGRDTQYF. The rearrangement links TRBV7-6 to TRBJ2-3; 8 bases fit TRBD2. J was trimmed by 5 bases and V by 4 bases; bases with no gene match: 5. This CDR3 is 14 amino acids long. Per the germline V gene, CDR1 is SGHVS and CDR2 is FNYEAQ.

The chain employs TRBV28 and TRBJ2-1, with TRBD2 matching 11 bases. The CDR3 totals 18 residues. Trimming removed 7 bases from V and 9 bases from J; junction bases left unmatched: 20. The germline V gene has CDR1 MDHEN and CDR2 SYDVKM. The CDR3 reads CASKGVAGGLAGAGEQFF. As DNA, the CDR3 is TGTGCCAGCAAGGGGGTAGCGGGAGGGCTCGCTGGGGCGGGTGAGCAGTTCTTC.

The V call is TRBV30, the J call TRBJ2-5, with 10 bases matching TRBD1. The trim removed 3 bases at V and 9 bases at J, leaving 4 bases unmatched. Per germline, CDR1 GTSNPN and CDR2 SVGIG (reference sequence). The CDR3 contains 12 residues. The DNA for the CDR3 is TGTGCCTGGAGGGGGACAGGGGAGGCCCAGTACTTC. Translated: CAWRGTGEAQYF.

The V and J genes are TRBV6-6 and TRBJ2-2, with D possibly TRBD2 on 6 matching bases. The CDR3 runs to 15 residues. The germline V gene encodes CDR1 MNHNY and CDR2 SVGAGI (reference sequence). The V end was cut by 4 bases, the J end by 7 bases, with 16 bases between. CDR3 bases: TGTGCCAGCAGTTCCTCGGGGCTTAGCGGCGGGGAGCTGTTTTTT. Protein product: CASSSSGLSGGELFF.

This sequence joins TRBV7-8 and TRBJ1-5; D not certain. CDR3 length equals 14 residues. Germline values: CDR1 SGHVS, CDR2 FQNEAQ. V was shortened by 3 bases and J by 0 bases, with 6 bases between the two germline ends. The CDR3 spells CASSFPGSNQPQHF. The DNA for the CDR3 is TGTGCCAGCAGCTTCCCAGGTAGCAATCAGCCCCAGCATTTT.

CDR3 protein: CASSGRRQEEYQETQYF. DNA for the CDR3: TGTGCCAGCTCAGGCCGCCGACAGGAGGAGTACCAAGAGACCCAGTACTTC. This chain uses TRBV18 with TRBJ2-5; a weak D match, TRBD1 (6 bases). CDR3 length: 17 residues. The V end lost 5 bases, the J end lost 0 bases, and 19 bases lay between the germline ends. Germline-derived CDR1 and CDR2 are KGHSH and LQKENI.

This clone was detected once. CDR3 in DNA: TGTGCCACCAGCAGAGATTATGGGTCAGGGGATTACAATGAGCAGTTCTTC. This translates into CATSRDYGSGDYNEQFF. The gene calls are TRBV15 and TRBJ2-1; possibly TRBD1 for D (6 bases). CDR3 length: 17 residues. Germline assignment: CDR1 LNHNV and CDR2 YYDKDF (reference sequence). The ends were cut back, 0 bases at V and 4 bases at J, with 16 bases in the middle.

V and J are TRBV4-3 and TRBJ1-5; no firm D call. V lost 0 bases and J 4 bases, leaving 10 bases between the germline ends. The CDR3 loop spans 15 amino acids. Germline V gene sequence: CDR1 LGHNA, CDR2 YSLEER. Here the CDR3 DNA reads TGCGCCAGCAGCCAAGATTTAGCTTTAAATCAGCCCCAGCATTTT. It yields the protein CASSQDLALNQPQHF.

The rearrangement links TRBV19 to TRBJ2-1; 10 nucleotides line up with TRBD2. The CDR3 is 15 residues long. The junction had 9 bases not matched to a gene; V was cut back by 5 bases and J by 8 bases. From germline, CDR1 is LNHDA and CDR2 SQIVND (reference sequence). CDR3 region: CASSPNLAGDDEQFF. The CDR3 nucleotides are TGTGCCAGTAGTCCAAACCTAGCGGGGGACGATGAGCAGTTCTTC. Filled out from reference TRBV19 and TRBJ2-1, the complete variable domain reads DGGITQSPKYLFRKEGQNVTLSCEQNLNHDAMYWYRQDPGQGLRLIYYSQIVNDFQKGDIAEGYSVSREKKESFPLTVTSAQKNPTAFYLCASSPNLAGDDEQFFGPGTRLTVL.

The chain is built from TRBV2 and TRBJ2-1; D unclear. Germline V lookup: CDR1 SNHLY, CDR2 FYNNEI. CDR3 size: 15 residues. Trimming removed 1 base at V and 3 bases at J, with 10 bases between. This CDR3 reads CASSEGVGSYNEQFF. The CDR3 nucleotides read TGTGCCAGCAGTGAAGGGGTGGGAAGCTACAATGAGCAGTTCTTC.

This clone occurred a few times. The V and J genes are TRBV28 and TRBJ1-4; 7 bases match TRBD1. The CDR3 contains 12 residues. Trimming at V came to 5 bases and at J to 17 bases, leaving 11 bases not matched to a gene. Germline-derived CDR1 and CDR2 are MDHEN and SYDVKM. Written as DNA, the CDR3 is TGTGCCAGCAGTACTAGGCAAAGGGACAGATTTTTT. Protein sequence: CASSTRQRDRFF.

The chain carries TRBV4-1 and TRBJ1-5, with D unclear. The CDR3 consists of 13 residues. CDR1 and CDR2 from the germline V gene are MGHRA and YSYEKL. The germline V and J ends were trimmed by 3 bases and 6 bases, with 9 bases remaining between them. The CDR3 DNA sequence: TGCGCCAGCAGCCAGGCAGTCATTCAGCCCCAGCATTTT. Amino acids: CASSQAVIQPQHF.

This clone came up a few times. The CDR3 is CASSQEFGLAGVAGELFF. The CDR3 DNA follows: TGCGCCAGCAGCCAAGAGTTCGGACTAGCGGGAGTGGCCGGGGAGCTGTTTTTT. V usage is TRBV4-3 and J usage is TRBJ2-2; 13 nucleotides line up with TRBD2. The CDR3 covers 18 residues. The trim removed 0 bases at V and 6 bases at J, leaving 7 bases unmatched. From germline, CDR1 is LGHNA and CDR2 YSLEER.

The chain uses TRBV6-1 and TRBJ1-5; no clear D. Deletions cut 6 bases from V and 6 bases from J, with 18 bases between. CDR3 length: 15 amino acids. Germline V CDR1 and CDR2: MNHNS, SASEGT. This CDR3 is CASSFRTVSGQPQHF. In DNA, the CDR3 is TGTGCCAGCAGCTTCCGGACGGTCTCTGGTCAGCCCCAGCATTTT.

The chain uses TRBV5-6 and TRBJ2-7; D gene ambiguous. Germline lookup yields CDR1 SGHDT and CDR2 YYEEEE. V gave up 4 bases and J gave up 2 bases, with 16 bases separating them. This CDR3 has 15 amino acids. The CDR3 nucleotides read TGTGCCAGCAGCACTATTACGACGGTTCCCTACGAGCAGTACTTC. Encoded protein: CASSTITTVPYEQYF.

CDR3 amino acids: CASSLSGAMNTEAFF. CDR3 nucleotides: TGTGCCAGCAGCTTATCCGGGGCCATGAACACTGAAGCTTTCTTT. The chain carries TRBV7-6 and TRBJ1-1; TRBD1 is a possible D gene (5 bases). This CDR3 is 15 amino acids long. In germline, CDR1 is SGHVS, CDR2 FNYEAQ. Between the trimmed V and J ends, which lost 2 bases and 0 bases, there was a span of 10 bases.

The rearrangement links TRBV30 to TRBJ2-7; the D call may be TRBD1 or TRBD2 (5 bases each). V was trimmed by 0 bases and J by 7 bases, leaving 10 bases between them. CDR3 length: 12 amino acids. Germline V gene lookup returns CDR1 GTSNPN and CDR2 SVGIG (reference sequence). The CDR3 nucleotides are TGTGCCTGGAGTGTACTTTGGGGGGAGCAGTACTTC. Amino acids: CAWSVLWGEQYF.

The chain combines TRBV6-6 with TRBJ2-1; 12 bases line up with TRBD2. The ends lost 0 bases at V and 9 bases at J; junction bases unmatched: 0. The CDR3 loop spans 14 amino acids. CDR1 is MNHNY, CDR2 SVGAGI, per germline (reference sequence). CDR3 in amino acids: CASSYSTSGSEQFF. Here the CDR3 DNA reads TGTGCCAGCAGTTACTCGACTAGCGGGAGTGAGCAGTTCTTC.

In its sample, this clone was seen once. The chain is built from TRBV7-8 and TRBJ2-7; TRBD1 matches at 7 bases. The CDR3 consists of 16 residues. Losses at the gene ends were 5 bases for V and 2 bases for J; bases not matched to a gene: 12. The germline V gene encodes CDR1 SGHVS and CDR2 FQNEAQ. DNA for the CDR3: TGTGCCAGCAGCATCCCTCCCCAACAGGGGCCCTACGAGCAGTACTTC. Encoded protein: CASSIPPQQGPYEQYF.

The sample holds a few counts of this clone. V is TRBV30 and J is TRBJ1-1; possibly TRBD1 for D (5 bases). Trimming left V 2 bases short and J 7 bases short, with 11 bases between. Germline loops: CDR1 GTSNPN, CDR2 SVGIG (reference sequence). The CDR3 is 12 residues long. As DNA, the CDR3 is TGTGCCTGGAGTACACCGGGGGGTGAAGCTTTCTTT. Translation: CAWSTPGGEAFF.

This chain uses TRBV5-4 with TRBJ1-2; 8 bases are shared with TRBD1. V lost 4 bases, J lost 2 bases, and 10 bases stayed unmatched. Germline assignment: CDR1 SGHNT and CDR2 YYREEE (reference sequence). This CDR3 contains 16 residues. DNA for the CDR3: TGTGCCAGCAGCCCCTCCTTTGGACAGGGAAACTATGGCTACACCTTC. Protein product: CASSPSFGQGNYGYTF.

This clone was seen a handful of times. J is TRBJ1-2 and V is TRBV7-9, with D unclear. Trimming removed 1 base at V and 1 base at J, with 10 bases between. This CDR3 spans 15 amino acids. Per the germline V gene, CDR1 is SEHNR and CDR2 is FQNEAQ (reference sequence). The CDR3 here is CASSLGLGSNYGYTF. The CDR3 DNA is TGTGCCAGCAGCTTAGGTCTGGGAAGTAACTATGGCTACACCTTC.

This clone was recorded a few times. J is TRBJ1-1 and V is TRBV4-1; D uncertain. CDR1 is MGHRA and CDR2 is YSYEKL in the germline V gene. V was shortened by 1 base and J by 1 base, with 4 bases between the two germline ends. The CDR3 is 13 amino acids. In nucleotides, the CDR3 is TGCGCCAGCAGCCAAGTGGGGAACACTGAAGCTTTCTTT. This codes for CASSQVGNTEAFF.

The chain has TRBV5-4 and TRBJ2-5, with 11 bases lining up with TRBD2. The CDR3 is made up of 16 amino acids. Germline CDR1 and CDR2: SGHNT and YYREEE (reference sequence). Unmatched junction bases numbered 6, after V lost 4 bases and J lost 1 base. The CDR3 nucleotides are TGTGCCAGCAGCCGGACCGGGACTAGCGGCCAAGAGACCCAGTACTTC. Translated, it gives CASSRTGTSGQETQYF.

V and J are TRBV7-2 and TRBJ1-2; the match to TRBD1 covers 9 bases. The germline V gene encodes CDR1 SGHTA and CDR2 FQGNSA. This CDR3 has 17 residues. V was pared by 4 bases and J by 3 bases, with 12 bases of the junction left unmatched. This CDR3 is CASSSGANRGHYYGYTF. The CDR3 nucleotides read TGTGCCAGCAGCTCGGGCGCCAACAGGGGGCACTACTATGGCTACACCTTC.

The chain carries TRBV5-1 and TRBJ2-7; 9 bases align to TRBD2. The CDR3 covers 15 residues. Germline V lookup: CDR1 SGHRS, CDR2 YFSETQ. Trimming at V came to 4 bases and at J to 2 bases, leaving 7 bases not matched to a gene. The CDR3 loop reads CASSPRSSGAYEQYF. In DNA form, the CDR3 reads TGCGCCAGCAGCCCCAGATCTAGCGGGGCCTACGAGCAGTACTTC.

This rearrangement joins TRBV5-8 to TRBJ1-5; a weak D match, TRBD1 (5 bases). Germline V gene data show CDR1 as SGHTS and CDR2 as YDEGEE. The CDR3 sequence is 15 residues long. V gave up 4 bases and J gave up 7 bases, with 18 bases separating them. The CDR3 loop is CASSPTGLAGQPQHF. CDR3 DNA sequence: TGTGCCAGCAGCCCGACGGGGCTGGCGGGGCAGCCCCAGCATTTT. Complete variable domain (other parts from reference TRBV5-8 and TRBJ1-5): EAGVTQSPTHLIKTRGQQATLRCSPISGHTSVYWYQQALGLGLQFLLWYDEGEERNRGNFPPRFSGRQFPNYSSELNVNALELEDSALYLCASSPTGLAGQPQHFGDGTRLSIL.

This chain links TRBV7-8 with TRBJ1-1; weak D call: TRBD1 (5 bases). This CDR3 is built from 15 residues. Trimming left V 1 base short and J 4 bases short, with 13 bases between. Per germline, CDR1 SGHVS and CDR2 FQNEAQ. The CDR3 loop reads CASSLEGAWATEAFF. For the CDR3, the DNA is TGTGCCAGCAGCTTAGAAGGGGCGTGGGCCACTGAAGCTTTCTTT.

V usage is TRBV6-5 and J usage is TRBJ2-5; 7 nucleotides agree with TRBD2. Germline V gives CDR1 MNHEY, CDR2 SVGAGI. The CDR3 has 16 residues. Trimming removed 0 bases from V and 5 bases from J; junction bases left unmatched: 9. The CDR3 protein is CASSYSRLAEAETQYF. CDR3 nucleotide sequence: TGTGCCAGCAGTTACTCTCGGCTAGCGGAGGCGGAGACCCAGTACTTC.

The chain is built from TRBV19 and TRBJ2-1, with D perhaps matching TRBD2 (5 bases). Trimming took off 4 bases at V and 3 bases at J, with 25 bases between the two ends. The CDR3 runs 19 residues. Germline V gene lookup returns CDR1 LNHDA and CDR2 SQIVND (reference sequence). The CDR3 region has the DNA TGTGCCAGTAGTACCGAGGGTGGTGGCCGTTCCGCGCACTACAATGAGCAGTTCTTC. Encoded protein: CASSTEGGGRSAHYNEQFF.